This T cell receptor beta chain emerged from a study of T cell changes during pregnancy in multiple sclerosis. The CDR3 totals 15 residues. The germline V gene encodes CDR1 SGHVS and CDR2 FQNEAQ. V gave up 5 bases and J gave up 1 base; unmatched junction bases: 7. Assay: immunoSEQ multiplex PCR; the TCRdb copy retains only in-frame clones and omits some. The repertoire holds tens of thousands of clones, with approximately 93% as singletons. This sequence originates from a female donor with multiple sclerosis, enrolled in a pregnancy study. The chain links TRBV7-8 to TRBJ2-5, with 7 bases aligning to TRBD2. The sequences come from CD8+ T cells from peripheral blood mononuclear cells, collected in the second trimester of pregnancy. The CDR3 reads CASSRAGDPQETQYF. The CDR3 bases are TGTGCCAGCAGCCGCGCGGGAGACCCCCAAGAGACCCAGTACTTC.